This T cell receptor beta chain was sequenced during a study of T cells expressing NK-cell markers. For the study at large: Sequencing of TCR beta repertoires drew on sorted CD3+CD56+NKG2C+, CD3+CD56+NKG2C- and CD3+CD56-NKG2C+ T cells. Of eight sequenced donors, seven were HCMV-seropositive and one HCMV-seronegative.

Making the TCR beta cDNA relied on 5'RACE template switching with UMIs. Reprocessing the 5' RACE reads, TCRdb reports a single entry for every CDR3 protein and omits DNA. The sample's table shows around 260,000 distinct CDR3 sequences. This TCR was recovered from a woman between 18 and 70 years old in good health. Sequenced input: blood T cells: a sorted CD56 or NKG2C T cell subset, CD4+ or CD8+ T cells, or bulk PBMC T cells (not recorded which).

This chain's CDR3 is CSASPGLAGGPRETQYF. The chain links TRBV20-1 to TRBJ2-5; with no DNA, the TCRdb D assignment of TRBD2 cannot be verified. This CDR3 contains 17 residues. From germline, CDR1 is DFQATT and CDR2 SNEGSKA (reference sequence).